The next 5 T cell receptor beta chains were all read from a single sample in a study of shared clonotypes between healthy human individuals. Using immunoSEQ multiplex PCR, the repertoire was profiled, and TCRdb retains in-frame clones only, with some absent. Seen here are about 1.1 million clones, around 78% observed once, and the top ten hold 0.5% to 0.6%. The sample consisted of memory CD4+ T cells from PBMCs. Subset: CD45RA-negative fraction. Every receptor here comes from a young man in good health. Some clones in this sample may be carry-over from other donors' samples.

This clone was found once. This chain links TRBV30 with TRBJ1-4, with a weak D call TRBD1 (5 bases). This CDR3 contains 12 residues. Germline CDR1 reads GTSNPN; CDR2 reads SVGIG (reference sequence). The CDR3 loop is CAGGGDDEKLFF. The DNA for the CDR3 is TGTGCGGGGGGAGGGGACGATGAAAAACTGTTTTTT.

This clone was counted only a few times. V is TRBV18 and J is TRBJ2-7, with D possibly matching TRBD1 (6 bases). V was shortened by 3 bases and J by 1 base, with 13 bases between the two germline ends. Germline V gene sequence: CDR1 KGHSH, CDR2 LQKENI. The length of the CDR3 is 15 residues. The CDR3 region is CASSPEGQWSYEQYF. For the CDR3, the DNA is TGTGCCAGCTCACCCGAAGGACAGTGGTCCTACGAGCAGTACTTC. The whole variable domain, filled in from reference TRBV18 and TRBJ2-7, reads NAGVMQNPRHLVRRRGQEARLRCSPMKGHSHVYWYRQLPEEGLKFMVYLQKENIIDESGMPKERFSAEFPKEGPSILRIQQVVRGDSAAYFCASSPEGQWSYEQYFGPGTRLTVT.

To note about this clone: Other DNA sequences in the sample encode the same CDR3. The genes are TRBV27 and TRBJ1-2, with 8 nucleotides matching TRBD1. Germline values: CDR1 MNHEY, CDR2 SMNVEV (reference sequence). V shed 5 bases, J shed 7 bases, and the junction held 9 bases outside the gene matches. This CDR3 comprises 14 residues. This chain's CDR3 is CASSAGQGVFGYTF. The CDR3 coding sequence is TGTGCCAGCAGTGCCGGACAGGGAGTGTTTGGCTACACCTTC.

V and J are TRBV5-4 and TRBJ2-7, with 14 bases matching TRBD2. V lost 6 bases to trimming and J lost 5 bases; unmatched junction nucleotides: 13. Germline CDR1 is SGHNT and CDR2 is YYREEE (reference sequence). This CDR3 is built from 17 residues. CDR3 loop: CASNEGGGLAGVDEQYF. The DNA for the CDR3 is TGTGCCAGCAACGAAGGCGGGGGACTAGCGGGAGTAGACGAGCAGTACTTC. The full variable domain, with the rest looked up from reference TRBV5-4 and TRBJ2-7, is ETGVTQSPTHLIKTRGQQVTLRCSSQSGHNTVSWYQQALGQGPQFIFQYYREEENGRGNFPPRFSGLQFPNYSSELNVNALELDDSALYLCASNEGGGLAGVDEQYFGPGTRLTVT.

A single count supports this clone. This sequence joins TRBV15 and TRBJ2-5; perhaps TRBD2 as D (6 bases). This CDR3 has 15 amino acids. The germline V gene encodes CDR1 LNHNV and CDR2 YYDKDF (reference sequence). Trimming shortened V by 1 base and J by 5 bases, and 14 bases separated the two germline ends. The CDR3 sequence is CATSRGTSGGETQYF. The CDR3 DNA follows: TGTGCCACCAGCAGAGGGACCTCCGGAGGGGAGACCCAGTACTTC.